These T cell receptor beta chains were read from a single sample in a study of identical twins. TCRdb recomputed calls from the 5' RACE reads with MiXCR, one row per CDR3 protein. The sample records fewer than 650,000 distinct CDR3 sequences, under 8.5% being singletons. This sample also belongs to another study, concerning yellow fever vaccine responses in identical twins.

Sequencing was performed on PBMCs. These receptors were collected from a woman under 30 in good health. Both conserved end residues are part of each CDR3. The D gene is left open where the match is weak. Where a row states a size, it is once, few, many or the class of an expanded clone; other rows omit it.

D: TRBD2; size: NA; length: 18; V: TRBV20-1; J: TRBJ2-1; CDR3: CSARDGTSGRLLLNEQFF; DNA: TGCAGTGCTAGAGATGGGACTAGCGGGAGACTCCTCCTCAATGAGCAGTTCTTC
D: TRBD1; size: NA; length: 17; V: TRBV12-3/TRBV12-4; J: TRBJ1-5; CDR3: CASSLTRTGRSNQPQHF; DNA: TGTGCCAGCAGTTTAACTCGGACAGGCCGGAGCAATCAGCCCCAGCATTTT
D: NA; size: few; length: 15; V: TRBV20-1; J: TRBJ2-2; CDR3: CSANARARNTGELFF; DNA: TGCAGTGCTAACGCCCGGGCCCGGAACACCGGGGAGCTGTTTTTT
D: NA; size: many; length: 16; V: TRBV7-9; J: TRBJ2-6; CDR3: CASSFKRASGANVLTF; DNA: TGTGCCAGCAGCTTTAAGAGGGCATCTGGGGCCAACGTCCTGACTTTC
D: NA; size: few; length: 14; V: TRBV27; J: TRBJ2-7; CDR3: CASSFLSLGYEQYF; DNA: TGTGCCAGCAGTTTTTTGTCTCTCGGTTACGAGCAGTACTTC
D: NA; size: many; length: 14; V: TRBV10-1; J: TRBJ2-5; CDR3: CASSHGRGRETQYF; DNA: TGCGCCAGCAGTCACGGACGGGGTCGAGAGACCCAGTACTTC
D: TRBD1; size: NA; length: 18; V: TRBV12-3/TRBV12-4; J: TRBJ2-1; CDR3: CASSLTNSGTGGGNEQFF; DNA: TGTGCCAGCAGTTTAACGAATTCCGGGACAGGGGGTGGGAATGAGCAGTTCTTC
D: NA; size: many; length: 17; V: TRBV12-3/TRBV12-4; J: TRBJ2-3; CDR3: CASSLGNRGRDTDTQYF; DNA: TGTGCCAGCAGTTTAGGCAACAGGGGGAGGGACACAGATACGCAGTATTTT
D: NA; size: NA; length: 19; V: TRBV7-6; J: TRBJ2-1; CDR3: CASSLEEFGRGASYNELFF; DNA: NA
D: NA; size: NA; length: 11; V: TRBV5-6; J: TRBJ2-1; CDR3: CASSYVGEQFF; DNA: TGTGCCAGCAGCTACGTAGGTGAGCAGTTCTTC
D: NA; size: many; length: 17; V: TRBV27; J: TRBJ2-2; CDR3: CASSFRVQDPGTGELFF; DNA: TGTGCCAGCAGTTTTAGGGTACAGGACCCGGGGACCGGGGAGCTGTTTTTT
D: TRBD2; size: many; length: 13; V: TRBV9; J: TRBJ2-1; CDR3: CASSPGLANEQFF; DNA: TGTGCCAGCAGCCCGGGACTAGCCAATGAGCAGTTCTTC
D: NA; size: few; length: 16; V: TRBV6-2/TRBV6-3; J: TRBJ2-1; CDR3: CASSYSRNGFYNEQFF; DNA: TGTGCCAGCAGTTACTCCCGCAATGGGTTCTACAATGAGCAGTTCTTC
D: TRBD2; size: few; length: 15; V: TRBV12-3/TRBV12-4; J: TRBJ2-1; CDR3: CASSPGTSGFREQFF; DNA: TGTGCCAGCAGTCCAGGGACTAGCGGATTTCGTGAGCAGTTCTTC
D: TRBD1; size: NA; length: 14; V: TRBV29-1; J: TRBJ1-3; CDR3: CSVGHRGPGNTIYF; DNA: TGCAGCGTTGGTCACAGGGGGCCTGGAAACACCATATATTTT
D: NA; size: many; length: 15; V: TRBV12-5; J: TRBJ2-7; CDR3: CASGLVGTVSYEQYF; DNA: TGTGCTAGTGGTTTGGTAGGTACGGTCTCCTACGAGCAGTACTTC
D: NA; size: few; length: 15; V: TRBV7-9; J: TRBJ2-7; CDR3: CASSLLGSSSEEQYF; DNA: TGTGCCAGCAGCTTACTAGGGAGTTCGAGTGAGGAGCAGTACTTC
D: TRBD2; size: NA; length: 16; V: TRBV24-1; J: TRBJ2-7; CDR3: CATSDSRLAGADEQYF; DNA: TGTGCCACCAGTGATTCACGACTAGCGGGAGCGGACGAGCAGTACTTC
D: TRBD2; size: many; length: 16; V: TRBV10-1; J: TRBJ2-3; CDR3: CASSELREWGTDTQYF; DNA: TGCGCCAGCAGTGAACTGCGGGAGTGGGGCACAGATACGCAGTATTTT
D: NA; size: few; length: 16; V: TRBV20-1; J: TRBJ2-4; CDR3: CSARVLTAVAKNIQYF; DNA: TGCAGTGCTAGAGTGCTGACAGCCGTAGCCAAAAACATTCAGTACTTC
D: NA; size: NA; length: 14; V: TRBV13; J: TRBJ2-1; CDR3: CASHTAFPYNEQFF; DNA: TGTGCCAGCCATACGGCCTTCCCCTACAATGAGCAGTTCTTC
D: NA; size: NA; length: 17; V: TRBV5-1; J: TRBJ2-1; CDR3: CASSLGSNQVPYNEQFF; DNA: TGCGCCAGCAGCTTGGGGTCTAACCAGGTACCTTACAATGAGCAGTTCTTC
D: NA; size: NA; length: 12; V: TRBV20-1; J: TRBJ1-2; CDR3: CSAPSRAEGYTF; DNA: TGCAGTGCCCCCTCCCGGGCGGAGGGCTACACCTTC
D: TRBD2; size: few; length: 17; V: TRBV20-1; J: TRBJ2-1; CDR3: CCAREGASGRARDEQFF; DNA: TGCTGTGCTAGAGAGGGAGCTAGCGGGAGGGCCAGGGATGAGCAGTTCTTC
D: NA; size: NA; length: 11; V: TRBV3-1; J: TRBJ2-1; CDR3: CASSQSVEQFF; DNA: TGTGCCAGCAGCCAAAGTGTTGAGCAGTTCTTC
D: TRBD1; size: NA; length: 16; V: TRBV20-1; J: TRBJ2-3; CDR3: CSAIGKYTGGTDTQYF; DNA: TGCAGTGCTATCGGGAAATATACAGGGGGCACAGATACGCAGTATTTT
D: TRBD1; size: many; length: 17; V: TRBV20-1; J: TRBJ2-1; CDR3: CSARELFWDREYNEQFF; DNA: TGCAGTGCTAGAGAGTTATTTTGGGACAGGGAGTACAATGAGCAGTTCTTC
D: NA; size: NA; length: 13; V: TRBV19; J: TRBJ2-3; CDR3: CASSIGLADTQYF; DNA: TGTGCCAGTAGTATAGGACTAGCAGATACGCAGTATTTT
D: TRBD2; size: NA; length: 16; V: TRBV12-3/TRBV12-4; J: TRBJ2-3; CDR3: CASSFPSGVGTDTQYF; DNA: TGTGCCAGCAGTTTCCCCAGCGGGGTAGGCACAGATACGCAGTATTTT
D: NA; size: many; length: 10; V: TRBV20-1; J: TRBJ1-1; CDR3: CSASYTEAFF; DNA: TGCAGTGCTAGTTACACTGAAGCTTTCTTT
D: NA; size: few; length: 12; V: TRBV20-1; J: TRBJ1-1; CDR3: CSASAGSTEAFF; DNA: TGCAGTGCTAGTGCAGGTTCCACTGAAGCTTTCTTT
D: NA; size: NA; length: 14; V: TRBV6-5; J: TRBJ1-5; CDR3: CASSNGYSNQPQHF; DNA: TGTGCCAGCAGTAACGGTTATAGCAATCAGCCCCAGCATTTT
D: TRBD2; size: NA; length: 14; V: TRBV7-3; J: TRBJ2-1; CDR3: CASSSGLAGVEQFF; DNA: TGTGCCAGCAGCTCGGGACTAGCGGGAGTAGAGCAGTTCTTC
D: NA; size: many; length: 11; V: TRBV6-2/TRBV6-3; J: TRBJ2-1; CDR3: CASSYGDFQFF; DNA: TGTGCCAGCAGTTACGGAGACTTCCAGTTCTTC
D: NA; size: NA; length: 15; V: TRBV12-3/TRBV12-4; J: TRBJ1-5; CDR3: CASSLYVRSNQPQHF; DNA: TGTGCCAGCAGTTTATACGTCAGGAGCAATCAGCCCCAGCATTTT
D: NA; size: many; length: 16; V: TRBV4-2; J: TRBJ2-1; CDR3: CASSTQQGGSYNEQFF; DNA: TGTGCCAGCAGCACACAACAGGGGGGGTCCTACAATGAGCAGTTCTTC
D: NA; size: NA; length: 14; V: TRBV5-1; J: TRBJ2-5; CDR3: CASSLEAALGTQYF; DNA: TGCGCCAGCAGCTTGGAAGCGGCCCTGGGGACCCAGTACTTC
D: NA; size: few; length: 14; V: TRBV7-2; J: TRBJ2-1; CDR3: CASSTQGGYNEQFF; DNA: TGTGCCAGCAGCACCCAGGGTGGGTACAATGAGCAGTTCTTC
D: NA; size: few; length: 15; V: TRBV4-1; J: TRBJ2-7; CDR3: CASSQLGRSKYEQYF; DNA: TGCGCCAGCAGCCAACTAGGACGGAGTAAGTACGAGCAGTACTTC
D: NA; size: NA; length: 10; V: TRBV29-1; J: TRBJ2-1; CDR3: CSVDLFGQFF; DNA: TGCAGCGTTGATTTGTTTGGGCAGTTCTTC
D: NA; size: few; length: 15; V: TRBV4-1; J: TRBJ2-1; CDR3: CASSQADRSYNEQFF; DNA: TGCGCCAGCAGCCAAGCAGACAGGTCCTACAATGAGCAGTTCTTC
D: TRBD2; size: NA; length: 15; V: TRBV5-1; J: TRBJ2-3; CDR3: CASSAGGTRGDTQYF; DNA: TGCGCCAGCAGCGCCGGAGGGACTAGGGGGGATACGCAGTATTTT
D: NA; size: few; length: 17; V: TRBV5-1; J: TRBJ1-2; CDR3: CASSPQGIERANYGYTF; DNA: TGCGCCAGCAGCCCACAGGGTATTGAAAGGGCTAACTATGGCTACACCTTC